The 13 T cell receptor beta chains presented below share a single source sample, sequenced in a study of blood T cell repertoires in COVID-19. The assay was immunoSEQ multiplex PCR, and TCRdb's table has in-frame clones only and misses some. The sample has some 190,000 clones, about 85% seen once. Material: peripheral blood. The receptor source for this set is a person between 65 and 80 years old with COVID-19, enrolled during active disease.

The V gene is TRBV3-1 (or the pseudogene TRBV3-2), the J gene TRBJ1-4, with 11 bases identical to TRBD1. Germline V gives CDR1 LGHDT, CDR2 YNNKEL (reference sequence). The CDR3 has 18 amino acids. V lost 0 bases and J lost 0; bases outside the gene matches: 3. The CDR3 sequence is CASSQDWGQGATNEKLFF. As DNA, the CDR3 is TGTGCCAGCAGCCAAGATTGGGGACAGGGGGCAACTAATGAAAAACTGTTTTTT.

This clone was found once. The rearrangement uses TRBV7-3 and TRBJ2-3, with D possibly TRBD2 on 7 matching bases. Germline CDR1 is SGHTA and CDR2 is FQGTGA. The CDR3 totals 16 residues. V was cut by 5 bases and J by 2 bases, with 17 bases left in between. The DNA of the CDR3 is TGTGCCAGCAGCCGCATAGGGGGAGGGAACACAGATACGCAGTATTTT. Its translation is CASSRIGGGNTDTQYF.

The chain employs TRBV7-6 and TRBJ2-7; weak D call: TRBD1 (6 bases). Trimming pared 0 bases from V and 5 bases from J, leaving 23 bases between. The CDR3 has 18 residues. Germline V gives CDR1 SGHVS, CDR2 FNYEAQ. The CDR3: CASSLAPVGHSQVDEQYF. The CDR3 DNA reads TGTGCCAGCAGCTTAGCGCCAGTGGGACATTCTCAGGTTGACGAGCAGTACTTC. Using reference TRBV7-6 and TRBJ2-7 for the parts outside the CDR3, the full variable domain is GAGVSQSPRYKVTKRGQDVALRCDPISGHVSLYWYRQALGQGPEFLTYFNYEAQQDKSGLPNDRFSAERPEGSISTLTIQRTEQRDSAMYRCASSLAPVGHSQVDEQYFGPGTRLTVT.

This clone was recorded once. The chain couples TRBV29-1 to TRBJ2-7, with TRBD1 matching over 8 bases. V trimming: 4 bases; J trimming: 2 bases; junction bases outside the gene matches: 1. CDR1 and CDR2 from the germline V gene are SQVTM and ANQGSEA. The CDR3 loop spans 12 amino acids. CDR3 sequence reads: CSVATGAYEQYF. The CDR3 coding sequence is TGCAGCGTTGCGACAGGGGCCTACGAGCAGTACTTC.

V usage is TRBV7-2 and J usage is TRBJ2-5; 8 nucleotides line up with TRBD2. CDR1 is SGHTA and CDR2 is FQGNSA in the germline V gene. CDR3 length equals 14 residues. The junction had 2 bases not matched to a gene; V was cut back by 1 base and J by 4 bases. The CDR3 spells CASSLGGGSETQYF. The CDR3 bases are TGTGCCAGCAGCTTAGGCGGGGGGTCAGAGACCCAGTACTTC.

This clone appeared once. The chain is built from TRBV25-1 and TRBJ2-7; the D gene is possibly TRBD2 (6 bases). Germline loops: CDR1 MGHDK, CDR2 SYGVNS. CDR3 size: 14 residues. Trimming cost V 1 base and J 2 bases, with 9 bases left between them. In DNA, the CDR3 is TGTGCCAGCAGTGAATGGGGGAGGACCTACGAGCAGTACTTC. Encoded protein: CASSEWGRTYEQYF.

The CDR3 coding sequence is TGTGCCAGCAGCTTAGGGCTTGATTCACCCCTCCACTTT. It yields the protein CASSLGLDSPLHF. The V call is TRBV11-2, the J call TRBJ1-6; unclear D gene. V lost 1 base and J 8 bases, leaving 6 bases between the germline ends. From germline, CDR1 is SGHAT and CDR2 FQNNGV. This CDR3 is built from 13 residues.

The CDR3 loop is CASSRTGLVTEAFF. The CDR3 DNA follows: TGTGCCAGCAGCCGGACAGGGTTGGTCACTGAAGCTTTCTTT. V and J are TRBV5-6 and TRBJ1-1, with 8 bases identical to TRBD1. J was trimmed by 4 bases and V by 4 bases; bases with no gene match: 6. The CDR3 covers 14 residues. Germline loops: CDR1 SGHDT, CDR2 YYEEEE.

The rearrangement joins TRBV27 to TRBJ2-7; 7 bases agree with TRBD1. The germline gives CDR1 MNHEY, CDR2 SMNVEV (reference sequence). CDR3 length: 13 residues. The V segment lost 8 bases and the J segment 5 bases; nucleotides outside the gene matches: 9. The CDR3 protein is CASRKTGINEQYF. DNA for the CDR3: TGTGCCAGCCGGAAGACAGGGATCAACGAGCAGTACTTC.

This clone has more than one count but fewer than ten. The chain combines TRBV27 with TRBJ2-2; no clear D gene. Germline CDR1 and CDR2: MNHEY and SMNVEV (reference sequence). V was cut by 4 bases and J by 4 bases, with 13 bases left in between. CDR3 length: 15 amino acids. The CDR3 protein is CASSSDGSSTGELFF. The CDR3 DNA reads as TGTGCCAGCAGTTCAGACGGGTCGAGCACCGGGGAGCTGTTTTTT.

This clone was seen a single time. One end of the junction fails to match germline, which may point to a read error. The DNA for the CDR3 is TGTGCCAGCAGCGCCGGGAAGGGAGGCTGGATCTTC. Translating it yields CASSAGKGGWIF. The V gene is TRBV5-6, the J gene TRBJ2-1; the D gene is possibly TRBD2 (6 bases). This CDR3 comprises 12 residues. In germline, CDR1 is SGHDT, CDR2 YYEEEE.

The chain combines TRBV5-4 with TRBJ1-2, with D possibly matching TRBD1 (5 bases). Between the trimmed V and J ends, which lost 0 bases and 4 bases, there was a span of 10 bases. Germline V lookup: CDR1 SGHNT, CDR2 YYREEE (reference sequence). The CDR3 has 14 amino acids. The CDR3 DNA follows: TGTGCCAGCAGCTTGGTGGACACCGGCTATGGCTACACCTTC. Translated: CASSLVDTGYGYTF.

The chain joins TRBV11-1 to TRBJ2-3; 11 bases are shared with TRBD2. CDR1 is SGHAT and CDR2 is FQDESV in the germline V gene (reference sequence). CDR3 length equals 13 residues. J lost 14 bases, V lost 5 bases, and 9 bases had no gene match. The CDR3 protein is CASSQGLAVDWYF. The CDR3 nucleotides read TGTGCCAGCAGCCAGGGACTAGCGGTGGATTGGTATTTT.